This T cell receptor beta chain emerged from a study of siplizumab effects on memory and regulatory T cells (dated by TCRdb to about 2019). As for the study more broadly: The study looked at the effect of siplizumab, an anti-CD2 antibody, on alloreactive T-cell subsets in allogeneic mixed lymphocyte reactions made from human PBMCs.

The CDR3 contains 15 residues, cysteine and phenylalanine counted. The CDR3 DNA has 45 bases and is translated from base 1. The germline V gene yields SNHLY for CDR1 and FYNNEI for CDR2. A note on this clone: Its antigen specificity is not known. Sequence at one end of the junction differs from germline and may be a read error.

Broader findings and caveats from the paper: Among mappable alloreactive CD4+ clones, the Treg-derived fraction averaged around 69% with siplizumab versus 25% to 30% in control reactions. Sequences below about 10^-5 frequency were poorly captured, so only a minor fraction of alloreactive clones could be mapped to unstimulated subsets. Compared with memory T cells, unstimulated naive T cells appeared more diverse, and naive cells seemed to make a substantial contribution to the alloresponse. Roughly 75-96% of proliferating CD4+ or CD8+ clones could not be assigned a naive or memory phenotype. Whether proliferating Tregs from siplizumab cultures were suppressive was not functionally confirmed. The cumulative frequency of alloreactive sequences that could be traced back to unstimulated CD4+ memory T cells was significantly reduced by siplizumab.

TCRbeta CDR3 sequencing was performed on sorted unstimulated T cells and on proliferating T cells recovered from mixed lymphocyte reactions. Fresh whole blood from 9 to 10 HLA-typed healthy donors served as the source for isolating PBMCs. The library was obtained by the immunoSEQ multiplex PCR assay. Approximately 93,000 TCR templates per sample were assayed by the deep sequencing platform. Genomic DNA extracted from sorted T cells was the material used for TCRbeta CDR3 sequencing. Per the original workflow: Clonal analysis of TCRbeta CDR3 data was done in the R programming language. Comparing unstimulated samples against CFSE-low samples taken after the reaction was how alloreactive CD4+ and CD8+ clones were defined. Alloreactive CD4+ clones were assigned to regulatory or non-regulatory origin by matching sequences to sorted unstimulated Treg and non-Treg repertoires. Entries here come from immuneACCESS through TCRdb and include only in-frame sequences with V and J called. Some clones fail to appear in such tables; in the studies checked, an unresolved V gene covers under half of the shortfall, and the cause of the remainder is unknown. That table is the source of V, J and clone size, and D and trimming were worked out from the DNA. The sample table lists 57,000 or so clones, about 92% of them with a count of one. 30% to 40% of the sample is taken by the ten largest.

This receptor was identified in a human donor in good health. The material sequenced was CD8+ T cells sorted from blood. The V and J segments used are TRBV2 and TRBJ2-7; 6 matching bases give a weak D call of TRBD1. The CDR3 loop reads CASSEAGTSSYARDF. The DNA reads TGTGCCAGCAGTGAAGCGGGGACATCTTCGTACGCGAGGGACTTC.